The rows below give T cell receptor beta chains drawn from one sample of a study of cytomegalovirus exposure and HLA in healthy donors. The data were produced by immunoSEQ multiplex PCR, yet TCRdb's version contains in-frame clones alone and is incomplete. The sample consists of about 180,000 clones, around 76% of them appearing once. Sequenced material: PBMCs. The receptors here all came from a woman aged 30 to 39 in good health and CMV-seropositive. The CDR3 runs from the conserved cysteine through the conserved F or W. The D gene is left open where the match is weak. Clone size is not always given. Where it is, it says once, few, many or a class for expanded clones.

J gene	CDR3 length	V gene	clone size	D gene	CDR3 DNA	CDR3 protein
TRBJ2-2	15	TRBV5-4	NA	TRBD1	TGTGCCAGCAGACCGAACAGGGGGCCGACCGGGGAGCTGTTTTTT	CASRPNRGPTGELFF
TRBJ1-3	16	TRBV13	NA	NA	TGTGCCAGCAGCTTTTACAGGGATTTCTCTGGAAACACCATATATTTT	CASSFYRDFSGNTIYF
TRBJ1-2	19	TRBV6-1	NA	NA	TGTGCCAGCAGTGAAGTGGGGGGGGGAGGCTGGGAGCCGAACTATGGCTACACCTTC	CASSEVGGGGWEPNYGYTF
TRBJ2-1	16	TRBV5-4	NA	TRBD2	TGTGCCAGCAGCCGGCTACTAGCGGGGGGCAGGGATGAGCAGTTCTTC	CASSRLLAGGRDEQFF
TRBJ1-6	15	TRBV27	once	TRBD1	TGTGCCAGCAGTTTATCGACAGGGGGCGGTTCACCCCTCCACTTT	CASSLSTGGGSPLHF
TRBJ2-3	15	TRBV5-6	NA	TRBD1	TGTGCCAGCAGCGCGGGACAGGGGGGAGTAGATACGCAGTATTTT	CASSAGQGGVDTQYF
TRBJ2-5	18	TRBV18	NA	TRBD2	TGTGCCAGCTCACCACTCGGGACTAGCGGGGGAGGAGCAGAGACCCAGTACTTC	CASSPLGTSGGGAETQYF
TRBJ1-6	14	TRBV7-9	few	TRBD1	TGTGCCAGCAGCTGGGGACAGGCTAATTCACCCCTCCACTTT	CASSWGQANSPLHF
TRBJ2-1	15	TRBV6-4	few	TRBD2	TGTGCCAGCAGTGACTCGACTAGCGGGGGGGCTGAGCAGTTCTTC	CASSDSTSGGAEQFF
TRBJ2-2	15	TRBV5-6	NA	NA	TGTGCCAGCAGCCCGCTCGGACAGTCCACCGGGGAGCTGTTTTTT	CASSPLGQSTGELFF
TRBJ1-3	17	TRBV2	NA	TRBD1	TGTGCCAGCCTCGCTCTCCCGGGACAGGGGGTGGGAAACACCATATATTTT	CASLALPGQGVGNTIYF
TRBJ2-1	16	TRBV9	once	NA	TGTGCCAGCAGCTCGGGGGGCGCTAGCGCCTACAATGAGCAGTTCTTC	CASSSGGASAYNEQFF
TRBJ2-1	15	TRBV5-6	NA	TRBD2	TGTGCCAGCAGCTCGAGGACTAGCGGGGGCAATGAGCAGTTCTTC	CASSSRTSGGNEQFF
TRBJ1-5	14	TRBV5-8	NA	NA	TGTGCCAGCAGGCGGCGGGGCAGCAATCAGCCCCAGCATTTT	CASRRRGSNQPQHF
TRBJ1-4	14	TRBV7-9	NA	TRBD1	TGTGCCAGCAGCCTCCGACAGGGGGCGGAAAAACTGTTTTTT	CASSLRQGAEKLFF
TRBJ1-3	14	TRBV2	NA	NA	TGTGCCAGCAGAGCAGGGTTCTCTGGAAACACCATATATTTT	CASRAGFSGNTIYF
TRBJ1-3	15	TRBV6-1	NA	TRBD1	TGTGCCAGCATCGGACAGGGCACTGATGGAAACACCATATATTTT	CASIGQGTDGNTIYF
TRBJ2-1	16	TRBV7-6	NA	NA	TGTGCCAGCAGCCCTGGACTACCGAGCTCCTACAATGAGCAGTTCTTC	CASSPGLPSSYNEQFF
TRBJ2-2	15	TRBV19	NA	NA	TGTGCCAGTAGTAACTCAGGGCAACACACCGGGGAGCTGTTTTTT	CASSNSGQHTGELFF
TRBJ1-4	15	TRBV5-1	NA	TRBD1	TGCGCCAGCAGCGGACAGGGGGCAACTAATGAAAAACTGTTTTTT	CASSGQGATNEKLFF
TRBJ2-7	15	TRBV9	NA	TRBD2	TGTGCCAGCAGCCCCGGGGGGGGCAGCTCCTACGAGCAGTACTTC	CASSPGGGSSYEQYF
TRBJ1-5	15	TRBV7-2	NA	TRBD1	TGTGCCAGCAGCTTAGGACAGGGCCTCAATCAGCCCCAGCATTTT	CASSLGQGLNQPQHF
TRBJ1-5	13	TRBV12-2	NA	NA	TGTGCAAGGCCTCTTCCCGCGGGGGGTCCCCAGCATTTT	CARPLPAGGPQHF
TRBJ1-5	13	TRBV7-2	once	TRBD1	TGTGCCAGCAGCTGGACAGGGTATCAGCCCCAGCATTTT	CASSWTGYQPQHF
TRBJ2-1	15	TRBV27	NA	TRBD2	TGTGCCAGCCGACTAGCCCCAAACTCCTACAATGAGCAGTTCTTC	CASRLAPNSYNEQFF
TRBJ2-7	15	TRBV4-3	NA	NA	TGCGCCAGCAGCCATACGACGGACTCCTCCTACGAGCAGTACTTC	CASSHTTDSSYEQYF
TRBJ2-1	15	TRBV6-5	NA	TRBD2	TGTGCCAGCAGTTCTGGTACTAGCGGGGGAAATGAGCAGTTCTTC	CASSSGTSGGNEQFF
TRBJ2-5	16	TRBV11-3	NA	TRBD1	TGTGCCAGCAGCCCTCGGACAGGGGGCCTCCAAGAGACCCAGTACTTC	CASSPRTGGLQETQYF
TRBJ2-3	14	TRBV5-1	NA	TRBD2	TGCGCCAGCAGCGACGGACTAGCGGGGGATACGCAGTATTTT	CASSDGLAGDTQYF
TRBJ1-5	14	TRBV19	NA	NA	TGTGCCAGTAGTATAGGCGGAAGCAATCAGCCCCAGCATTTT	CASSIGGSNQPQHF
TRBJ1-5	15	TRBV15	NA	NA	TGTGCCACCAGCAGAGAGCAGGTGAGCAATCAGCCCCAGCATTTT	CATSREQVSNQPQHF
TRBJ1-2	16	TRBV6-5	NA	TRBD1	TGTGCCAGCAGTTACAACGGACAGGGAAGCGAGTATGGCTACACCTTC	CASSYNGQGSEYGYTF
TRBJ1-2	16	TRBV7-9	once	TRBD1	TGTTCCAGCAGCTTAGAGGGGGGACAGGGGAATTATGGCTACACCTTC	CSSSLEGGQGNYGYTF
TRBJ2-1	12	TRBV2	NA	NA	TGTGCCAGCAGTTCAACAGGCAATGAGCAGTTCTTC	CASSSTGNEQFF
TRBJ2-5	14	TRBV7-2	NA	NA	TGTGCCAGCAGCTTACAGGGTGGGCGGGAGACCCAGTACTTC	CASSLQGGRETQYF
TRBJ2-1	15	TRBV7-9	NA	TRBD2	TGTGCCAGCAGCTTAGCGAGGCGGGGGGGGTCGGGGCAGTTCTTC	CASSLARRGGSGQFF
TRBJ1-3	16	TRBV10-1	NA	TRBD1	TGCGCCAGCTCGACAGGGGAGAGAGGCTCTGGAAACACCATATATTTT	CASSTGERGSGNTIYF
TRBJ2-1	16	TRBV7-2	NA	NA	TGTGCCAGCAGCTTAGCGGGGCTCGTGGGGTCCCATGAGCAGTTCTTC	CASSLAGLVGSHEQFF
TRBJ1-3	17	TRBV7-9	NA	TRBD1	TGTGCCAGCAGCCTCTACCAGAGGGGGCGATCTGGAAACACCATATATTTT	CASSLYQRGRSGNTIYF
TRBJ1-5	16	TRBV27	NA	TRBD1	TGTGCCAGCAGTTCCCGACAGGGGGCTAGCAATCAGCCCCAGCATTTT	CASSSRQGASNQPQHF
TRBJ1-4	16	TRBV19	NA	TRBD1	TGTGCCAGTAGTCTCCCCGGACAGGGGGTCTATGAAAAACTGTTTTTT	CASSLPGQGVYEKLFF
TRBJ2-3	16	TRBV7-9	NA	TRBD2	TGTGCCAGCAGCTCTCAAACTAGCGGGGGGGCGAAGTGGCGGTATTTT	CASSSQTSGGAKWRYF
TRBJ1-4	15	TRBV5-5	NA	NA	TGTGCCAGCAGCTTGCGGGGGGGCCTTAATGAAAAACTGTTTTTT	CASSLRGGLNEKLFF
TRBJ1-6	14	TRBV5-6	NA	NA	TGTGCCAGCAGCTTGGGGCAGGACTCATCACCCCTCCACTTT	CASSLGQDSSPLHF
TRBJ2-2	15	TRBV28	NA	TRBD2	TGTGCCAGCAGTAGCGGGGGCCTCAACACCGGGGAGCTGTTTTTT	CASSSGGLNTGELFF
TRBJ2-5	13	TRBV27	NA	NA	TGTGCCAGCAGCTACGGGAGTAAAGAGACCCAGTACTTC	CASSYGSKETQYF
TRBJ1-1	15	TRBV6-6	NA	TRBD1	TGTGCCAGCAGAGACAGGGGGCGCCTGAACACTGAAGCTTTCTTT	CASRDRGRLNTEAFF
TRBJ2-1	14	TRBV7-8	NA	NA	TGTGCCAGCAGCTCCAACCCCGGGAAACCCAAGCAGTTCTTC	CASSSNPGKPKQFF
TRBJ2-3	15	TRBV19	NA	NA	TGTGCCAGTAGTATAGAAACGCGAGGAATTGGTACGCAGTATTTT	CASSIETRGIGTQYF
TRBJ2-3	16	TRBV9	NA	TRBD2	TGTGCCAGCAGCGTGGGACTAGCGGGGGGCCGGGATACGCAGTATTTT	CASSVGLAGGRDTQYF
TRBJ1-2	14	TRBV9	NA	NA	TGTGCCAGCAGCGTAGCGACAGCGGGCTATGGCTACACCTTC	CASSVATAGYGYTF
TRBJ2-5	16	TRBV6-1	NA	TRBD1	TGTGCCAGCAGTGAATGGGGACAGGGTAATAGAGAGACCCAGTACTTC	CASSEWGQGNRETQYF
TRBJ2-2	15	TRBV7-2	few	TRBD2	TGTGCCAGCAGCTTGCGGACTAGCGGGGGCGGGGAGCTGTTTTTT	CASSLRTSGGGELFF
TRBJ1-2	12	TRBV6-5	NA	NA	TGTGCCAGCAGTTACCAGGGCGGCGGCTACACCTTC	CASSYQGGGYTF
TRBJ1-1	14	TRBV9	NA	TRBD1	TGTGCCAGCAGCGCCACAGGGGGTAAGACTGAAGCTTTCTTT	CASSATGGKTEAFF
TRBJ1-4	15	TRBV19	NA	TRBD1	TGTGCCAGTTCCCTGGGGGGACAGCTGCATGAAAAACTGTTTTTT	CASSLGGQLHEKLFF
TRBJ2-1	15	TRBV7-2	NA	NA	TGTGCCAGCAGCTCCACAGGATCCTCCTACAATGAGCAGTTCTTC	CASSSTGSSYNEQFF
TRBJ1-2	15	TRBV7-8	NA	NA	TGTGCCAGCAGCCGGATCGGGGAGGGTCACTATGGCTACACCTTC	CASSRIGEGHYGYTF
TRBJ1-2	15	TRBV4-1	NA	NA	TGCGCCAGCAGCCAAGTGACTTCAACTGCTAATGGCTACACCTTC	CASSQVTSTANGYTF
TRBJ2-3	14	TRBV19	NA	NA	TGTGCCAGTAGTACCGAAGGGCGGGGAGATACGCAGTATTTT	CASSTEGRGDTQYF